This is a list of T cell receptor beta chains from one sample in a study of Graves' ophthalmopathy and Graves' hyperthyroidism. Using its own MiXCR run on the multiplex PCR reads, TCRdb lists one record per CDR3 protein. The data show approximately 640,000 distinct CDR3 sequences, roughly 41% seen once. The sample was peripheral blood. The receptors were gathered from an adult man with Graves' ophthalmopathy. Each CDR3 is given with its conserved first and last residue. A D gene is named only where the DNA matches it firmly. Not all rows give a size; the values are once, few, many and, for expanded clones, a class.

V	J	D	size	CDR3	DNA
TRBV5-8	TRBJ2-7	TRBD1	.	CASSLKLTGEYDEQYF	TGTGCCAGCAGCCTGAAGCTGACAGGGGAATATGACGAGCAGTACTTC
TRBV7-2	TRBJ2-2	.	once	CASSQERLPGSGELFF	TGCGCCAGCAGCCAAGAGAGGCTACCGGGGTCCGGGGAGCTGTTTTTT
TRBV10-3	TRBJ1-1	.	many	CAISEPQMGRESEAFF	TGTGCCATCAGTGAGCCTCAAATGGGCAGGGAGAGTGAAGCTTTCTTT
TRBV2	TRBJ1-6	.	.	CASSEAAGGPRHF	TGTGCCAGCAGTGAAGCGGCGGGAGGGCCTCGCCACTTT
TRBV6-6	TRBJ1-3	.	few	CASITNSGNTIYF	TGTGCCAGTATCACAAACTCTGGAAACACCATATATTTT
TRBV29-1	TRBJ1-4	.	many	CSVAITGINEKLFF	TGCAGCGTTGCTATAACAGGAATTAATGAAAAACTGTTTTTT
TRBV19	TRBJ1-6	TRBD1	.	CASSRLTGVSPLHF	TGTGCCAGTAGTAGGCTGACAGGGGTTTCACCCCTCCACTTT
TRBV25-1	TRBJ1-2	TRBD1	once	CASPGQGYGYTF	TGTGCCAGCCCGGGACAGGGATATGGCTACACCTTC
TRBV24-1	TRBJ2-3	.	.	CATSDGNTQYF	TGTGCCACCAGTGACGGGAATACGCAGTATTTT
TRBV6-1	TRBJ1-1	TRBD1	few	CASSRQTGGVTEAFF	TGTGCCAGCAGTAGACAGACAGGGGGAGTAACTGAAGCTTTCTTT
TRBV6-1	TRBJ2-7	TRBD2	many	CASSGTTVGEQYF	TGTGCCAGCAGCGGGACTACCGTCGGCGAGCAGTACTTC
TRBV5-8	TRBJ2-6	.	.	CASSFYVSSGANVLTF	TGTGCCAGCAGCTTTTACGTTAGCTCTGGGGCCAACGTCCTGACTTTC
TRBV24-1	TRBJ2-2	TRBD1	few	CATSEPGQGLGGELFF	TGTGCCACCAGTGAACCGGGACAGGGATTAGGCGGGGAGCTGTTTTTT
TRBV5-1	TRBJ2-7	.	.	CASSLDSSPYEQYF	TGCGCCAGCAGCTTGGACTCCTCGCCCTACGAGCAGTACTTC
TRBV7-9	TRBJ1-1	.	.	CASSTRGGRNTEAFF	TGTGCCAGCAGCACCCGGGGCGGTAGGAACACTGAAGCTTTCTTT
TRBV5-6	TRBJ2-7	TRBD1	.	CASSQGQLYEQYF	TGTGCCAGCAGCCAGGGACAGCTCTACGAGCAGTACTTC
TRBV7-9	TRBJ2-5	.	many	CASTTVPSSAQETQYF	TGTGCCAGCACCACCGTCCCATCTAGCGCCCAAGAGACCCAGTACTTC
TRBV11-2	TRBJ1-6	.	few	CASSLDRRRLYNSPLHF	TGTGCCAGCAGCTTAGATCGCCGGAGATTATATAATTCACCCCTCCACTTT
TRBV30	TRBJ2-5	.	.	CAWSRPKETQYF	TGTGCCTGGAGCAGGCCTAAAGAGACCCAGTACTTC
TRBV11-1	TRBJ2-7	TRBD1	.	CASSPGTGANSYEQYF	TGTGCCAGCAGCCCCGGGACAGGGGCGAACTCCTACGAGCAGTACTTC
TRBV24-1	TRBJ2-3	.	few	CATSADTDTQYF	TGTGCCACCAGTGCCGACACAGATACGCAGTATTTT
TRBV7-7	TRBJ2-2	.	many	CASSIRPDTGELFF	TGTGCTAGCAGTATACGCCCGGACACCGGGGAGCTGTTTTTT
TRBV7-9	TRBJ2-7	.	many	CASSPSKDRVYEQYF	TGTGCCAGCAGCCCATCAAAGGACAGAGTATACGAGCAGTACTTC
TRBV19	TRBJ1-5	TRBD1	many	CASRFQTGVQPQHF	TGTGCCAGTAGATTCCAGACAGGGGTACAGCCCCAGCATTTT
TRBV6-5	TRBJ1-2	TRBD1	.	CAIRGQSTNYGYTF	TGTGCCATCAGGGGACAGTCAACTAACTATGGCTACACCTTC
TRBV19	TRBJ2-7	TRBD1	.	CASSMGQGRIYEQYF	TGTGCCAGTAGCATGGGACAGGGGAGGATCTACGAGCAGTACTTC
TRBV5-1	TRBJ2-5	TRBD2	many	CASSLNGLAEETQYF	TGCGCCAGCAGCTTGAACGGACTAGCGGAAGAGACCCAGTACTTC
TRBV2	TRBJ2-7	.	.	CASSLNPRKGEQYF	TGTGCCAGCAGTCTCAACCCCCGTAAAGGCGAGCAGTACTTC
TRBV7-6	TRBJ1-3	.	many	CASSLVGGSSGNTIYF	TGTGCCAGCAGCTTAGTTGGGGGGAGCTCTGGAAACACCATATATTTT
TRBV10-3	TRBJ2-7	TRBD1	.	CATEGQDDSRQYF	TGTGCCACCGAAGGACAGGACGACAGTCGGCAGTACTTC
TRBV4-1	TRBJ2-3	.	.	CASSQSGYTQYF	TGCGCCAGCAGCCAATCGGGATATACGCAGTATTTT
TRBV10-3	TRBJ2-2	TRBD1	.	CAIGKGAGTGELFF	TGTGCCATCGGCAAGGGGGCCGGAACCGGGGAGCTGTTTTTT
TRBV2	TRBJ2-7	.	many	CASSKDGKSSYEQYF	TGTGCCAGCAGTAAAGACGGAAAGAGCTCCTACGAGCAGTACTTC
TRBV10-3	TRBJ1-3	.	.	CAISESSGNTIYF	TGTGCCATCAGTGAGTCATCTGGAAACACCATATATTTT
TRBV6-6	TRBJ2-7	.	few	CASSEAGRTLEQYF	TGTGCCAGCAGTGAAGCGGGCCGTACCCTTGAGCAGTACTTC
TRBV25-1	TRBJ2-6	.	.	CASSPYLTRFYSGANVLTF	TGTGCCAGCAGCCCCTATCTGACTAGGTTCTACTCTGGGGCCAACGTCCTGACTTTC
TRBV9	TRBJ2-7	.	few	CASSPSASSYEQYF	TGTGCCAGCAGCCCCAGCGCAAGTTCCTACGAGCAGTACTTC
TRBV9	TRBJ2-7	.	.	CASSQVEEGEQYF	TGTGCCAGCAGCCAAGTAGAGGAAGGGGAGCAGTACTTC
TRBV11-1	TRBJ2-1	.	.	CASSSDGSSGEQFF	TGTGCCAGCAGCTCAGACGGGTCCTCGGGTGAGCAGTTCTTC
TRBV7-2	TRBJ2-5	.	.	CASSRSQGTQYF	TGTGCCAGCAGCAGGTCCCAGGGGACCCAGTACTTC